The sequence of this TCR beta chain was determined in a study of vaccination effects on CD4 cells after COVID-19. Germline values: CDR1 LGHDT, CDR2 YNNKEL (reference sequence). Trimming pared 1 base from V and 0 bases from J, leaving 10 bases between. The CDR3 length is 16 residues. Culture lasted roughly eleven days before CD4+ T cell isolation. All participants had two doses of either the BNT162b2 or mRNA-1273 vaccine. Half-medium changes using IL-2 medium occurred on days 3 and 7. Comment on this clone: The antigen is not known.

Produced via immunoSEQ multiplex PCR; TCRdb's table is partial and in-frame only. In the table there are 45,000 to 65,000 clones, 78% of which are singletons. Study observations and caveats: Of the vaccine-induced clones from healthy vaccinees, merely 1 of 255 recognized common cold coronaviruses as well.

The sequence was obtained from a human donor who received a COVID-19 vaccine. The gene calls are TRBV3-1 (or the pseudogene TRBV3-2) and TRBJ1-3; the D is unclear. The sequencing used CD4+ T cells from PBMCs cultured without peptide, collected after COVID-19 vaccination. The CDR3 DNA reads TGTGCCAGCAGCCAAGGTCCCAGCGACTCTGGAAACACCATATATTTT. As protein: CASSQGPSDSGNTIYF.